What follows are 11 T cell receptor beta chains derived from one specimen sequenced in a study of cytomegalovirus exposure and HLA in healthy donors. The assay was immunoSEQ multiplex PCR, and TCRdb's table has in-frame clones only and misses some. This table holds about 70,000 clones, nearly 95% found once. Sequencing was carried out using PBMCs. All receptors come from a man between 18 and 35 years old in good health and CMV-seropositive.

The chain uses TRBV7-2 and TRBJ1-2; D remains unclear. Trimming removed 1 base at V and 3 bases at J, with 9 bases between. Germline V gives CDR1 SGHTA, CDR2 FQGNSA. This CDR3 region has 14 residues. As DNA, the CDR3 is TGTGCCAGCAGCTTAGTCGGGCGGGACTATGGCTACACCTTC. Translation: CASSLVGRDYGYTF.

The table lists this clone with a count of one. This chain links TRBV28 with TRBJ1-2; 9 bases fit TRBD1. Trimming cost V 6 bases and J 8 bases; bases outside gene matches: 7. From germline, CDR1 is MDHEN and CDR2 SYDVKM. The CDR3 extends over 13 amino acids. The CDR3 reads CASSLRTGEGYTF. DNA of the CDR3: TGTGCCAGCAGCCTGAGGACAGGGGAGGGCTACACCTTC.

CDR3 in amino acids: CASSLQESGTDTQYF. CDR3 DNA sequence: TGTGCCAGCAGTTTACAAGAGAGCGGCACAGATACGCAGTATTTT. The chain carries TRBV28 and TRBJ2-3; D unresolved. Germline CDR1 is MDHEN and CDR2 is SYDVKM. CDR3 length: 15 residues. V dropped 2 bases and J dropped 1 base, with 10 bases sitting between them. The variable domain in full, completed from reference TRBV28 and TRBJ2-3, reads DVKVTQSSRYLVKRTGEKVFLECVQDMDHENMFWYRQDPGLGLRLIYFSYDVKMKEKGDIPEGYSVSREKKERFSLILESASTNQTSMYLCASSLQESGTDTQYFGPGTRLTVL.

The chain links TRBV27 to TRBJ2-7; no firm D call. Germline CDR1 is MNHEY and CDR2 is SMNVEV (reference sequence). The ends were cut back, 5 bases at V and 3 bases at J, with 11 bases in the middle. The CDR3 runs 13 residues. For the CDR3, the DNA is TGTGCCAGCAGTGTTCAAAGAGGCTACGAGCAGTACTTC. It is translated as CASSVQRGYEQYF.

V usage is TRBV27 and J usage is TRBJ1-2; D gene unclear. This CDR3 spans 13 amino acids. Germline V gene sequence: CDR1 MNHEY, CDR2 SMNVEV (reference sequence). V was cut by 3 bases and J by 0 bases, with 5 bases left in between. The CDR3 bases are TGTGCCAGCAGTTTCAGTACTAACTATGGCTACACCTTC. Its protein is CASSFSTNYGYTF.

The chain is built from TRBV29-1 and TRBJ2-1, with TRBD2 matching over 10 bases. Germline V gives CDR1 SQVTM, CDR2 ANQGSEA. Losses at the gene ends were 8 bases for V and 7 bases for J; bases not matched to a gene: 11. There are 14 residues in the CDR3. The CDR3: CSTAPSGRANEQFF. The CDR3 nucleotides are TGCAGCACGGCCCCCAGCGGGAGGGCGAATGAGCAGTTCTTC.

J is TRBJ2-3 and V is TRBV7-9, with 11 bases matching TRBD2. Germline CDR1 SEHNR, CDR2 FQNEAQ (reference sequence). V lost 6 bases to trimming and J lost 5 bases; unmatched junction nucleotides: 16. The CDR3 is made up of 18 amino acids. The CDR3 DNA sequence: TGTGCCAGCAGGGAATGGGGGACTAGCGGTGAAGTCAGAGATACGCAGTATTTT. Residues: CASREWGTSGEVRDTQYF.

J is TRBJ2-7 and V is TRBV5-1; 8 nucleotides match TRBD2. This CDR3 comprises 15 residues. Germline V gene lookup returns CDR1 SGHRS and CDR2 YFSETQ. J was trimmed by 1 base and V by 0 bases; bases with no gene match: 3. DNA of the CDR3: TGCGCCAGCAGCTTGGGGGGCGGGAGGTCCTACGAGCAGTACTTC. It yields the protein CASSLGGGRSYEQYF.

This chain uses TRBV6-1 with TRBJ1-2; TRBD1 might be the D (5 bases). In germline, CDR1 is MNHNS, CDR2 SASEGT. Between the trimmed V and J ends, which lost 2 bases and 8 bases, there was a span of 24 bases. The length of the CDR3 is 17 residues. The DNA for the CDR3 is TGTGCCAGCAGTGAAATGATTAGGGGCTCCGTGTTTGGGGGCTACACCTTC. Its translation: CASSEMIRGSVFGGYTF.

The chain combines TRBV4-1 with TRBJ1-1; 8 bases fit TRBD1. With 4 bases clipped from V and 1 base from J, the junction kept 5 bases outside the gene matches. This CDR3 is built from 15 residues. Germline assignment: CDR1 MGHRA and CDR2 YSYEKL. The chain's CDR3 is CASSLGQGRNTEAFF. The DNA for the CDR3 is TGCGCCAGCAGCCTTGGACAGGGCAGGAACACTGAAGCTTTCTTT.

The chain couples TRBV11-2 to TRBJ2-7; 10 positions match TRBD2. The CDR3 is 16 residues long. V was clipped by 4 bases and J by 4 bases; unmatched bases: 10. Germline V gene sequence: CDR1 SGHAT, CDR2 FQNNGV. The CDR3 DNA sequence: TGTGCCAGCAGCTCGGCCTCTAGCGGGAGATGGTACGAGCAGTACTTC. It is translated as CASSSASSGRWYEQYF.